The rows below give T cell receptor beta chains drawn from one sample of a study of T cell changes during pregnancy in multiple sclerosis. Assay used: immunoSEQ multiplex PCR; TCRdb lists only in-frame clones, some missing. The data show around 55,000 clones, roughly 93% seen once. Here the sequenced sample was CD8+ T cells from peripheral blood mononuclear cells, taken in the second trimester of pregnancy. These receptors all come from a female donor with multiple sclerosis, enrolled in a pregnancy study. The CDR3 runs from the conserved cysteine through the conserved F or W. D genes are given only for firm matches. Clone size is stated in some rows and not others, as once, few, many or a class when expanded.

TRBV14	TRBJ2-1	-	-	TGTGCCAGCAGCCAGGAGGGCAGGGTACGCAATGAGCAGTTCTTC	CASSQEGRVRNEQFF
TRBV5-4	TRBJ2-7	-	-	TGTGCCAGCAGCTTGGGCAGGCGAGAGCAGTACTTC	CASSLGRREQYF
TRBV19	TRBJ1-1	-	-	TGTGCCAGTAGTATTTCCATGAACACTGAAGCTTTCTTT	CASSISMNTEAFF
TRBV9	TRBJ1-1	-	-	TGTGCCAGCAGCGTTTCTGGGGGGAGCACTGAAGCTTTCTTT	CASSVSGGSTEAFF
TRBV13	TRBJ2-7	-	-	TGTGCCAGCAGCCTGAATGGGCCCGAGCAGTACTTC	CASSLNGPEQYF
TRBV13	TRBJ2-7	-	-	TGTGCCAGCAGCTTAAGCGCCAGGGGTAAATACGAGCAGTACTTC	CASSLSARGKYEQYF
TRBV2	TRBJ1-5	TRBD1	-	TGTGCCAGCAGTGGTAGGGCCGACAGGGGGAATCAGCCCCAGCATTTT	CASSGRADRGNQPQHF
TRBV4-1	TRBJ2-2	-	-	TGCGCCAGCAGCGCCCTCGGGGGTATGAGAACCGGGGAGCTGTTTTTT	CASSALGGMRTGELFF
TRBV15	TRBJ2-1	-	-	TGTGCCACCAGGGCGGGGCGAAACTCCTACAATGAGCAGTTCTTC	CATRAGRNSYNEQFF
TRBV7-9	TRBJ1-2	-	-	TGTGCCAGCAGCTCGGGACAAAGCGGCTACACCTTC	CASSSGQSGYTF
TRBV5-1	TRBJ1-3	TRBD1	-	TGCGCCAGCAGCTTGACCGGGACAGGCAGAGGCTCTGGAAACACCATATATTTT	CASSLTGTGRGSGNTIYF
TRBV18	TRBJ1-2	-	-	TGTGCCAGCTCACCACCCAATAGGGCAGGGGAGCCCGGTTTTTTTGGCTACACCTTC	CASSPPNRAGEPGFFGYTF
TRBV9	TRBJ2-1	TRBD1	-	TGTGCCAGCAGCTTCGGACAGGTTTACAATGAGCAGTTCTTC	CASSFGQVYNEQFF
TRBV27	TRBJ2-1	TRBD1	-	TGTGCCAGCAGTCCCTCTCGACAGGGTGAGCAGTTCTTC	CASSPSRQGEQFF
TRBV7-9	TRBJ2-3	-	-	TGTGCCAGCAGCTTAGCGACAGTCTCCGATACGCAGTATTTT	CASSLATVSDTQYF
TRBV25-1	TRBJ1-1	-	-	TGTGCCAGCATGATCGGCACTGAAGCTTTCTTT	CASMIGTEAFF
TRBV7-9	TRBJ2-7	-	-	TGTGCCAGCAGCCTCCTTGAAGCTGGTCAGTACTTC	CASSLLEAGQYF
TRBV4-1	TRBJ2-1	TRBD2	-	TGCGCCAGCAGCCAAGTGCTAGCGGGAGGCCAAAATGAGCAGTTCTTC	CASSQVLAGGQNEQFF
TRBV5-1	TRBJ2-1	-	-	TGCGCCAGCAGCGGGTCAGGGTCGGATGAGCAGTTCTTC	CASSGSGSDEQFF
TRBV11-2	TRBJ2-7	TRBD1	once	TGTGCCAGCAGCCCCCCGGGACAGGGGTACGAGCAGTACTTC	CASSPPGQGYEQYF
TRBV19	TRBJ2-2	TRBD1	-	TGTGCCAGTAGTATAGGGACAGGGTACCAGGGCACCGGGGAGCTGTTTTTT	CASSIGTGYQGTGELFF
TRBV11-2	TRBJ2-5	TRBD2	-	TGTGCCAGCAGATCCTTTGCGGGGGGAGAGACCCAGTACTTC	CASRSFAGGETQYF
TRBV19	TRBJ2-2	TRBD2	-	TGTGCCAGTTGGAGCGGGGCCGGGGAGCTGTTTTTT	CASWSGAGELFF
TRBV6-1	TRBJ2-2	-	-	TGTGCCAGCAACCGGGATAAGTCCGGCACCGGGGAGCTGTTTTTT	CASNRDKSGTGELFF